This passage covers 17 T cell receptor beta chains from one sample sequenced in a study of T cell responses to AZD1222 COVID-19 vaccine. Here immunoSEQ multiplex PCR was the method, and the copy in TCRdb shows in-frame clones only, minus some. The sample contains approximately 89,000 clones, 75% to 95% of which appear only once. The sequences come from peripheral blood, collected 28 days after the second AZD1222 dose. These receptors all stem from an adult who received the AZD1222 COVID-19 vaccine.

This clone was counted a single time. The chain links TRBV5-5 to TRBJ1-5; D might be TRBD1 (5 bases). The V gene's germline CDR1 is SGHKS and CDR2 YYEKEE (reference sequence). The V end lost 0 bases, the J end lost 3 bases, and 13 bases lay between the germline ends. The CDR3 is made up of 16 amino acids. The CDR3 loop is CASSLGPSGLNQPQHF. The DNA for the CDR3 is TGTGCCAGCAGCTTGGGTCCCTCGGGGCTCAATCAGCCCCAGCATTTT.

The chain has TRBV30 and TRBJ1-2; 8 bases match TRBD1. V gave up 3 bases and J gave up 7 bases; unmatched junction bases: 4. The CDR3 spans 12 residues. Per the germline V gene, CDR1 is GTSNPN and CDR2 is SVGIG (reference sequence). The CDR3 region has the DNA TGTGCCTGGAGGGCAGGGGGCGGTGGCTACACCTTC. Protein product: CAWRAGGGGYTF.

The chain couples TRBV12-3 or TRBV12-4 to TRBJ1-1; possibly TRBD1 for D (6 bases). CDR3 length: 12 residues. V lost 4 bases to trimming and J lost 10 bases, with 13 bases between them. CDR3 nucleotide sequence: TGTGCCAGCAGTTGGGGGCTCACCGGAGCTTTCTTT. This sequence encodes CASSWGLTGAFF.

This rearrangement joins TRBV7-2 to TRBJ2-1; 7 bases align to TRBD1. The V and J ends lost 5 bases and 7 bases, in that order; junction bases with no gene match: 11. Per the germline V gene, CDR1 is SGHTA and CDR2 is FQGNSA. The CDR3 length is 15 residues. In nucleotides, the CDR3 is TGTGCCAGCAGCCAGCGACAGGGCCCGAGGAATGAGCAGTTCTTC. Translated: CASSQRQGPRNEQFF.

The rearrangement links TRBV19 to TRBJ1-2; D is uncertain. CDR1 LNHDA and CDR2 SQIVND come from the germline V gene (reference sequence). The CDR3 runs to 14 residues. V lost 5 bases, J lost 2 bases, and 12 bases lay in between. The DNA of the CDR3 is TGTGCCAGTAGTCCCTCATCAGTAAACTATGGCTACACCTTC. It specifies CASSPSSVNYGYTF.

This clone appeared once. The chain links TRBV7-3 to TRBJ1-1, with TRBD1 matching over 7 bases. In germline, CDR1 is SGHTA, CDR2 FQGTGA. The CDR3 covers 13 residues. With 4 bases clipped from V and 9 bases from J, the junction kept 8 bases outside the gene matches. The CDR3: CASSSGQGGKAFF. DNA of the CDR3: TGTGCCAGCAGCTCCGGGCAGGGGGGAAAAGCTTTCTTT.

Concerning this clone: The same CDR3 can be traced to other DNA sequences in this sample. The rearrangement uses TRBV24-1 and TRBJ1-1; 9 bases agree with TRBD1. In germline, CDR1 is KGHDR, CDR2 SFDVKD. The CDR3 covers 15 residues. Trimming at V came to 2 bases and at J to 3 bases, leaving 3 bases not matched to a gene. CDR3 loop: CATSDSRQGDTEAFF. The CDR3 region has the DNA TGTGCCACCAGTGATTCACGACAGGGGGACACTGAAGCTTTCTTT.

The chain employs TRBV29-1 and TRBJ2-7, with TRBD1 matching 7 bases. This CDR3 is 14 amino acids long. From germline, CDR1 is SQVTM and CDR2 ANQGSEA. With V trimmed by 6 bases and J by 0 bases, 8 bases remained unmatched. The CDR3 spells CSVGQGVASYEQYF. For the CDR3, the DNA is TGCAGCGTCGGCCAGGGGGTGGCCTCCTACGAGCAGTACTTC.

The rearrangement uses TRBV7-2 and TRBJ2-2; 7 nucleotides agree with TRBD2. J lost 6 bases, V lost 6 bases, and 4 bases had no gene match. Germline V gene lookup returns CDR1 SGHTA and CDR2 FQGNSA. The CDR3 sequence is 13 residues long. The CDR3 protein is CASSFTSAGELFF. The CDR3 DNA reads as TGTGCCAGCAGTTTCACTAGCGCCGGGGAGCTGTTTTTT.

DNA for the CDR3: TGTGCCAGCAGTCCTGATTGGTATAGCAATCAGCCCCAGCATTTT. Amino acids: CASSPDWYSNQPQHF. V and J are TRBV5-5 and TRBJ1-5, with D unclear. V was shortened by 5 bases and J by 0 bases, with 12 bases between the two germline ends. Looked up from germline, CDR1 is SGHKS and CDR2 is YYEKEE (reference sequence). This CDR3 contains 15 residues.

CDR3 in DNA: TGTGCCAGCAGTGACTCAGGGGGCAATTCACCCCTCCACTTT. Translated: CASSDSGGNSPLHF. The rearrangement joins TRBV6-4 to TRBJ1-6; 7 bases map to TRBD1. V dropped 0 bases and J dropped 7; count of bases not matched to a gene: 0. The CDR3 consists of 14 residues. The germline V gene has CDR1 MRHNA and CDR2 SNTAGT.

This clone was counted only a few times. This rearrangement joins TRBV18 to TRBJ1-1; D is undetermined. CDR1 and CDR2 (germline): KGHSH, LQKENI. Trimming took 2 bases from V and 1 from J, leaving 11 bases between them. CDR3 length: 15 amino acids. CDR3: CASSPRPGENTEAFF. The CDR3 bases are TGTGCCAGCTCACCAAGGCCCGGGGAGAACACTGAAGCTTTCTTT.

This clone is a singleton in its sample. The chain uses TRBV7-2 and TRBJ1-6, with no clear D. Trimming took off 1 base at V and 7 bases at J, with 11 bases between the two ends. CDR1 SGHTA and CDR2 FQGNSA come from the germline V gene. CDR3 length equals 15 residues. The CDR3 DNA follows: TGTGCCAGCAGCTTAGGGTCCCGGTGGAATTCACCCCTCCACTTT. As protein: CASSLGSRWNSPLHF.

This clone was observed once. The chain uses TRBV13 and TRBJ2-5; D is uncertain. Trimming shortened V by 3 bases and J by 5 bases, and 16 bases separated the two germline ends. Germline CDR1 reads PRHDT; CDR2 reads FYEKMQ (reference sequence). The CDR3 has 15 amino acids. The CDR3 loop reads CASSFGTSRVETQYF. As DNA, the CDR3 is TGTGCCAGCAGCTTCGGCACAAGCCGTGTGGAGACCCAGTACTTC.

In its sample, this clone was seen a few times. The sample carries other DNA sequences with the same CDR3. The rearrangement links TRBV3-1 (or the pseudogene TRBV3-2) to TRBJ1-1; D unresolved. Per the germline V gene, CDR1 is LGHDT and CDR2 is YNNKEL (reference sequence). V lost 9 bases and J 4 bases, leaving 9 bases between the germline ends. The CDR3 sequence is 11 residues long. The CDR3 is CASSWGTEAFF. DNA of the CDR3: TGTGCCAGTTCTTGGGGCACTGAAGCTTTCTTT.

DNA for the CDR3: TGTGCCAGCAGTTCTTTACAGGGGGCTCACGAGCAGTACTTC. It is translated as CASSSLQGAHEQYF. The genes are TRBV27 and TRBJ2-7; 9 bases align to TRBD1. Germline V gene sequence: CDR1 MNHEY, CDR2 SMNVEV (reference sequence). Germline trimming cut 4 bases from V and 5 bases from J; bases unmatched to any gene: 6. The CDR3 spans 14 residues.

The chain uses TRBV3-1 (or the pseudogene TRBV3-2) and TRBJ1-3; D uncertain. V lost 0 bases and J lost 0, with 3 bases in between. The germline V gene has CDR1 LGHDT and CDR2 YNNKEL (reference sequence). This CDR3 region has 14 residues. The CDR3 DNA reads as TGTGCCAGCAGCCAAGATCTCTCTGGAAACACCATATATTTT. Translated: CASSQDLSGNTIYF.